Below are 20 T cell receptor beta chains sequenced from a single sample in a study of shared clonotypes between healthy human individuals. Profiled with immunoSEQ multiplex PCR; TCRdb holds only in-frame clones, not every one. The repertoire holds around 500,000 clones, with over 65% as singletons. Sequenced: PBMCs. These receptors all stem from a woman aged 40 to 50 in good health. Some clones in this sample may be carry-over from other donors' samples.

The gene calls are TRBV13 and TRBJ2-2; D remains ambiguous. Germline V gene data show CDR1 as PRHDT and CDR2 as FYEKMQ (reference sequence). V was trimmed by 7 bases and J by 6 bases, leaving 12 bases between them. The CDR3 runs 13 residues. The CDR3 reads CASKGTLAGELFF. Written as DNA, the CDR3 is TGTGCCAGCAAGGGAACGCTCGCCGGGGAGCTGTTTTTT.

The CDR3 region is CAWGGPVGGEQYF. CDR3 nucleotides: TGTGCCTGGGGAGGCCCCGTGGGCGGCGAGCAGTACTTC. The chain couples TRBV30 to TRBJ2-7, with a tentative D call TRBD2 (5 bases). The CDR3 loop spans 13 amino acids. Between the trimmed V and J ends, which lost 5 bases and 6 bases, there was a span of 17 bases. CDR1 and CDR2 from the germline V gene are GTSNPN and SVGIG (reference sequence).

V is TRBV7-2 and J is TRBJ2-5; D is perhaps TRBD2 (7 bases). Germline values: CDR1 SGHTA, CDR2 FQGNSA. V lost 5 bases and J lost 1, with 17 bases in between. This CDR3 spans 16 amino acids. CDR3 sequence: CASSLRWAGAQETQYF. CDR3 DNA: TGTGCCAGCAGCCTGAGGTGGGCGGGGGCCCAAGAGACCCAGTACTTC.

The J gene is TRBJ1-1, the V gene TRBV7-9, with 7 positions matching TRBD1. Unmatched junction bases numbered 7, after V lost 8 bases and J lost 1 base. The CDR3 contains 14 residues. CDR1 is SEHNR, CDR2 FQNEAQ, per germline (reference sequence). The CDR3 reads CASGIGGPNTEAFF. In nucleotides, the CDR3 is TGTGCCAGCGGTATAGGGGGCCCGAACACTGAAGCTTTCTTT.

This chain links TRBV30 with TRBJ1-1; 7 bases match TRBD1. This CDR3 region has 13 residues. Trimming took 5 bases from V and 3 from J; bases not matched to a gene: 6. Per germline, CDR1 GTSNPN and CDR2 SVGIG (reference sequence). The CDR3 bases are TGTGCCTGGGGGGACAGTGCGTACACTGAAGCTTTCTTT. It yields the protein CAWGDSAYTEAFF.

The chain joins TRBV5-1 to TRBJ2-7; unclear D gene. The germline V and J ends were trimmed by 3 bases and 2 bases, with 9 bases remaining between them. Germline CDR1 is SGHRS and CDR2 is YFSETQ. The CDR3 extends over 13 amino acids. CDR3 in amino acids: CASSSDTTYEQYF. CDR3 coding DNA: TGCGCCAGCAGCTCAGACACTACCTACGAGCAGTACTTC.

The gene calls are TRBV10-2 and TRBJ2-1; D possibly corresponds to TRBD2 (5 bases). The CDR3 consists of 15 residues. V gave up 0 bases and J gave up 9 bases, with 15 bases separating them. Germline lookup yields CDR1 WSHSY and CDR2 SAAADI. The chain's CDR3 is CASSESGSWAGEQFF. CDR3 DNA sequence: TGCGCCAGCAGTGAGTCGGGGAGCTGGGCGGGTGAGCAGTTCTTC.

CDR3 nucleotides: TGCAGCGTAAAGACAGGGGACCCTTACCTGGTCCACGAGCAGTACTTC. It encodes CSVKTGDPYLVHEQYF. The chain employs TRBV29-1 and TRBJ2-7, with TRBD1 identical over 8 bases. Germline V gene data show CDR1 as SQVTM and CDR2 as ANQGSEA. This CDR3 comprises 16 residues. V dropped 6 bases and J dropped 5; count of bases not matched to a gene: 18.

V gene TRBV15 combines with J gene TRBJ2-1; D is perhaps TRBD1 (6 bases). This CDR3 is built from 15 residues. V lost 3 bases to trimming and J lost 6 bases, with 15 bases between them. CDR1 is LNHNV and CDR2 is YYDKDF in the germline V gene (reference sequence). The CDR3 spells CATSSHRVLGNEQFF. The CDR3, as DNA: TGTGCCACCAGCAGTCACAGGGTGCTAGGCAATGAGCAGTTCTTC.

The chain has TRBV7-3 and TRBJ2-1; either TRBD1 or TRBD2 may supply D (6 bases each). This CDR3 comprises 13 residues. From germline, CDR1 is SGHTA and CDR2 FQGTGA. Trimming left V 5 bases short and J 6 bases short, with 11 bases between. The CDR3 protein is CASSGGGFNEQFF. Written as DNA, the CDR3 is TGTGCCAGCAGCGGAGGGGGTTTCAATGAGCAGTTCTTC.

This clone occurred once. The chain combines TRBV7-6 with TRBJ2-6, with unresolved D. Germline lookup yields CDR1 SGHVS and CDR2 FNYEAQ. The CDR3 extends over 15 amino acids. With 2 bases removed from V and 0 bases from J, the gap between germline ends came to 5 bases. CDR3 sequence reads: CASSLTPSGANVLTF. In DNA, the CDR3 is TGTGCCAGCAGCTTAACCCCCTCTGGGGCCAACGTCCTGACTTTC.

This chain links TRBV30 with TRBJ2-3; TRBD1 might be the D (5 bases). Trimming shortened V by 2 bases and J by 4 bases, and 10 bases separated the two germline ends. The CDR3 is 13 amino acids. Germline CDR1 GTSNPN, CDR2 SVGIG (reference sequence). CDR3 sequence reads: CAWSRLGADTQYF. The CDR3, as DNA: TGTGCCTGGAGTCGTTTAGGGGCAGATACGCAGTATTTT.

The gene calls are TRBV30 and TRBJ2-1; tentative D call: TRBD1 (5 bases). V was cut by 2 bases and J by 8 bases, with 10 bases left in between. Looked up from germline, CDR1 is GTSNPN and CDR2 is SVGIG (reference sequence). The CDR3 spans 12 residues. CDR3 nucleotide sequence: TGTGCCTGGAGTCTCGTCAGGGATGAGCAGTTCTTC. Amino acids: CAWSLVRDEQFF.

The rearrangement joins TRBV6-6 to TRBJ2-3, with D tentatively TRBD1 (5 bases). This CDR3 contains 15 residues. The V end lost 2 bases, the J end lost 0 bases, and 9 bases lay between the germline ends. Per germline, CDR1 MNHNY and CDR2 SVGAGI (reference sequence). The CDR3 region has the DNA TGTGCCAGCAGTTACCCGACAGTTAGCACAGATACGCAGTATTTT. As protein: CASSYPTVSTDTQYF.

J is TRBJ2-3 and V is TRBV28; 8 bases line up with TRBD2. This CDR3 has 13 residues. The germline V gene encodes CDR1 MDHEN and CDR2 SYDVKM. Trimming removed 6 bases from V and 2 bases from J; junction bases left unmatched: 1. CDR3 in amino acids: CASRLAVTDTQYF. The DNA for the CDR3 is TGTGCCAGCAGACTAGCGGTCACAGATACGCAGTATTTT. Looking up the rest from reference TRBV28 and TRBJ2-3 gives the full variable domain: DVKVTQSSRYLVKRTGEKVFLECVQDMDHENMFWYRQDPGLGLRLIYFSYDVKMKEKGDIPEGYSVSREKKERFSLILESASTNQTSMYLCASRLAVTDTQYFGPGTRLTVL.

The chain couples TRBV4-2 to TRBJ1-1; tentative D call: TRBD1 (6 bases). CDR1 and CDR2 from the germline V gene are LGHNA and YNFKEQ. Trimming shortened V by 2 bases and J by 5 bases, and 18 bases separated the two germline ends. The CDR3 extends over 16 amino acids. CDR3 coding DNA: TGTGCCAGCAGCCAAAGAACCGGGGGGCCTGGGACTGAAGCTTTCTTT. This encodes CASSQRTGGPGTEAFF.

The CDR3 region is CASSPRAPNEKLFF. In nucleotides, the CDR3 is TGTGCCAGCTCACCACGGGCGCCTAATGAAAAACTGTTTTTT. The rearrangement links TRBV18 to TRBJ1-4; no clear D. Germline CDR1 KGHSH, CDR2 LQKENI. The V end lost 1 base, the J end lost 3 bases, and 6 bases lay between the germline ends. This CDR3 spans 14 amino acids.

Notes on this clone: Germline is not matched at one junction end, which may reflect a read error. This chain links TRBV4-3 with TRBJ2-2; TRBD2 might be the D (5 bases). CDR1 LGHNA and CDR2 YSLEER come from the germline V gene. This CDR3 has 16 amino acids. The DNA for the CDR3 is TGCGCCAGCAGCCAAGATACGCTGGAAGGGCCCGGGGAGCTGTCTTTT. Its protein is CASSQDTLEGPGELSF.

Here the CDR3 DNA reads TGCGCCAGCAGCCGGATAGGGCCGGGGGACTTATCGGACGAGCAGTACTTC. Translating it yields CASSRIGPGDLSDEQYF. V usage is TRBV5-1 and J usage is TRBJ2-7, with a weak D call TRBD2 (6 bases). Germline loops: CDR1 SGHRS, CDR2 YFSETQ. The CDR3 extends over 17 amino acids. Trimming removed 4 bases from V and 5 bases from J, with 25 bases in between. The whole variable domain, filled in from reference TRBV5-1 and TRBJ2-7, reads KAGVTQTPRYLIKTRGQQVTLSCSPISGHRSVSWYQQTPGQGLQFLFEYFSETQRNKGNFPGRFSGRQFSNSRSEMNVSTLELGDSALYLCASSRIGPGDLSDEQYFGPGTRLTVT.

The chain links TRBV14 to TRBJ1-5, with unresolved D. CDR3 length: 13 amino acids. The germline V gene has CDR1 SGHDN and CDR2 FVKESK. V shed 0 bases and J shed 5 bases, with 5 bases lying between them. CDR3 coding DNA: TGTGCCAGCAGCCAAGAAAGGGATCAGCCCCAGCATTTT. Encoded protein: CASSQERDQPQHF.